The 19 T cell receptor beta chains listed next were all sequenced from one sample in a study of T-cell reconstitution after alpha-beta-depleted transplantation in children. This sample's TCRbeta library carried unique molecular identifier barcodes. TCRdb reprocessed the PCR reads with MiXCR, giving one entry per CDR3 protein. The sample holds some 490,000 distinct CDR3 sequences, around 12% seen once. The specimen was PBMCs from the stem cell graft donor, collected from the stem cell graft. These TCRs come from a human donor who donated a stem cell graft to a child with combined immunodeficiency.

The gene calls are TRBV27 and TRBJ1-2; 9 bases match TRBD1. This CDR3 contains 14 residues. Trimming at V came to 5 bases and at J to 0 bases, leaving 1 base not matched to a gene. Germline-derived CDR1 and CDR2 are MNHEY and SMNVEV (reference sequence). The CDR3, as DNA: TGTGCCAGCAGTGGGACAGGGTCTAACTATGGCTACACCTTC. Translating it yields CASSGTGSNYGYTF.

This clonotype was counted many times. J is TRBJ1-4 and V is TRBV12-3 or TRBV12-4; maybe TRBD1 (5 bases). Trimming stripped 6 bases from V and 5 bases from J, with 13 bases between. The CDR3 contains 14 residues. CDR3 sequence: CASRPGGVNEKLFF. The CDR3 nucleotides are TGTGCCAGCAGACCGGGAGGGGTAAATGAAAAACTGTTTTTT.

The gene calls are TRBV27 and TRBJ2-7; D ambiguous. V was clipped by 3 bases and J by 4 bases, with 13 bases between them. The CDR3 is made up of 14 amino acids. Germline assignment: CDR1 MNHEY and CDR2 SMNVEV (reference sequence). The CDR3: CASSFSPSIYEQYF. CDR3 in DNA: TGTGCCAGCAGTTTTTCCCCCTCAATTTACGAGCAGTACTTC.

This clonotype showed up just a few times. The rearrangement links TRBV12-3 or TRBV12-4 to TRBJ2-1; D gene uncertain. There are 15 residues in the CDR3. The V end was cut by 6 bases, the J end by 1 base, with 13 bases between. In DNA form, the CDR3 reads TGTGCCAGCAGCTCAGACCCAATTTCCTACAATGAGCAGTTCTTC. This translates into CASSSDPISYNEQFF.

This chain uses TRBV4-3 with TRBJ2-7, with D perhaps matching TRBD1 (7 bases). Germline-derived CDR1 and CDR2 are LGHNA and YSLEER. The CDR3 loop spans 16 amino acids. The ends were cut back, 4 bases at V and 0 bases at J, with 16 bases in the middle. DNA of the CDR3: TGCGCCAGCAGCCTCCGGGCAGGGGGAGGCTCCTACGAGCAGTACTTC. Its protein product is CASSLRAGGGSYEQYF.

In DNA, the CDR3 is TGTGCCAGCAGCTTAGTAGCGGGGGGTGAAACCGGGGAGCTGTTTTTT. This sequence encodes CASSLVAGGETGELFF. The chain recombines TRBV7-2 with TRBJ2-2; 10 bases are a match to TRBD2. The V gene end was trimmed by 1 base and the J gene end by 5 bases; junction bases not matched to a gene: 4. The CDR3 covers 16 residues. Germline CDR1 and CDR2: SGHTA and FQGNSA.

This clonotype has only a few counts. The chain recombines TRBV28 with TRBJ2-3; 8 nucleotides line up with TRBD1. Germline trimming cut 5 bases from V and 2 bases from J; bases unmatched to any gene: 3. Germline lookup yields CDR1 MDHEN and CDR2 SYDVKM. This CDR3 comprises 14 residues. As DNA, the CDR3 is TGTGCCAGCAGTCGACAGGGGTACACAGATACGCAGTATTTT. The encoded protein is CASSRQGYTDTQYF.

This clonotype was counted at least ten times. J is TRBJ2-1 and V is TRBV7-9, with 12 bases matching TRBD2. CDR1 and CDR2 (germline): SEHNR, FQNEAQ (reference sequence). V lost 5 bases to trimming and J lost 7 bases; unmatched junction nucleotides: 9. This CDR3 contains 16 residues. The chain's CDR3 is CASSRGLAGTMNEQFF. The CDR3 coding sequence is TGTGCCAGCAGCCGCGGACTAGCGGGGACGATGAATGAGCAGTTCTTC.

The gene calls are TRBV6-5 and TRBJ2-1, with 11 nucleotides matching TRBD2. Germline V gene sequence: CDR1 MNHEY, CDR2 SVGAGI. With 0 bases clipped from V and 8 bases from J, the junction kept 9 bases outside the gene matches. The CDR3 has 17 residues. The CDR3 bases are TGTGCCAGCAGTTACTCGATACTAGCGGGAGCATGGGATGAGCAGTTCTTC. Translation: CASSYSILAGAWDEQFF.

As DNA, the CDR3 is TGTGCCAGCAGCTCTACACGCCTGGGGGCGGGAGGACGCACCGGGGAGCTGTTTTTT. It translates to CASSSTRLGAGGRTGELFF. The chain couples TRBV7-8 to TRBJ2-2; 8 bases line up with TRBD2. Losses at the gene ends were 4 bases for V and 4 bases for J; bases not matched to a gene: 17. Germline CDR1 is SGHVS and CDR2 is FQNEAQ. This CDR3 contains 19 residues.

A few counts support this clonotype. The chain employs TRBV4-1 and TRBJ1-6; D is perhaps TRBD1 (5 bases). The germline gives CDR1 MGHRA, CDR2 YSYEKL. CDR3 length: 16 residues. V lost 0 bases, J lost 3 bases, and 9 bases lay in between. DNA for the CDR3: TGCGCCAGCAGCCAAGAGGGACCGAGCTATAATTCACCCCTCCACTTT. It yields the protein CASSQEGPSYNSPLHF.

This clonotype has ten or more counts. CDR3 coding DNA: TGTGCCAGCAGCGAACGAGGGAACACTGAAGCTTTCTTT. Amino acid sequence: CASSERGNTEAFF. This chain uses TRBV12-3 or TRBV12-4 with TRBJ1-1; D not resolved. There are 13 residues in the CDR3. Between the trimmed V and J ends, which lost 6 bases and 1 base, there was a span of 9 bases.

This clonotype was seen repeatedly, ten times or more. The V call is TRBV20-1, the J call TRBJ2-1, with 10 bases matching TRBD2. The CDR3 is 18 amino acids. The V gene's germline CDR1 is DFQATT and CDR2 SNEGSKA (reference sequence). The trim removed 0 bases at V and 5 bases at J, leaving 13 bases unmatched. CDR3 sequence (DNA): TGCAGTGCTAGAGATCCTAGCGGGAGAGACATCAAAAACAATGAGCAGTTCTTC. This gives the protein CSARDPSGRDIKNNEQFF.

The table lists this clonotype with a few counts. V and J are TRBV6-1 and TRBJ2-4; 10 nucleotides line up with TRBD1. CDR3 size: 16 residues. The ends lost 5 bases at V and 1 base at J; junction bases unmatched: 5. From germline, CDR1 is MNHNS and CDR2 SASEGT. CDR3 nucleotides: TGTGCCAGCAGTAAGACAGGGGGCGAGGCCAAAAACATTCAGTACTTC. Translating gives CASSKTGGEAKNIQYF.

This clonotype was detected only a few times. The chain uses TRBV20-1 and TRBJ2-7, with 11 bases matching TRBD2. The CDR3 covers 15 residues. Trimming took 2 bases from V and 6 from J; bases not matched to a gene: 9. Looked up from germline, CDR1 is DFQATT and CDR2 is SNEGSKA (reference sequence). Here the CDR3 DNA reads TGCAGTGCTAGAAACCTAGCGGGAGGATTTGGCGAGCAGTACTTC. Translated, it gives CSARNLAGGFGEQYF.

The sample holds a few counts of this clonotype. The CDR3 is CAISDSGGSSYEQYF. The CDR3 bases are TGTGCCATCAGTGACTCGGGGGGAAGCTCCTACGAGCAGTACTTC. V and J are TRBV10-3 and TRBJ2-7; 7 nucleotides align to TRBD2. The germline gives CDR1 ENHRY, CDR2 SYGVKD. This CDR3 is 15 amino acids long. Trimming cost V 3 bases and J 0 bases; bases outside gene matches: 5.

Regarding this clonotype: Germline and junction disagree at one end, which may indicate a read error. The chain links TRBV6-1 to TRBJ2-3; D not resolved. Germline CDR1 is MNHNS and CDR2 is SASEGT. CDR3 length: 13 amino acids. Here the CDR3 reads CASSRRSADTQNF. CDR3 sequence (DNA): TGTGCCAGCAGCCGCCGTTCAGCAGATACGCAGAATTTT.

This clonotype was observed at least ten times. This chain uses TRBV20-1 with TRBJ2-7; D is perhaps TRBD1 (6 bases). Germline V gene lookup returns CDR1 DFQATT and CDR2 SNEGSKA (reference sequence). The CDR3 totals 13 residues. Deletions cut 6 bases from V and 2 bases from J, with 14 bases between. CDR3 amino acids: CSATGTQTYEQYF. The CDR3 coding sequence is TGCAGTGCAACCGGGACACAAACCTACGAGCAGTACTTC.

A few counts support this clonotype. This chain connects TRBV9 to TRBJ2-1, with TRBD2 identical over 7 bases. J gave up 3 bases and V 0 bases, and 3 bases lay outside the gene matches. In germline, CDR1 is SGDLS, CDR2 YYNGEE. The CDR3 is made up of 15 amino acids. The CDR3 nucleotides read TGTGCCAGCAGCGTAGGGGGCGGGGGCTACAATGAGCAGTTCTTC. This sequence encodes CASSVGGGGYNEQFF.